These 11 T cell receptor beta chains were sequenced from one sample in a study of T cell responses to AZD1222 COVID-19 vaccine. Clones were read by immunoSEQ multiplex PCR, and TCRdb kept only the in-frame ones, dropping some. The sample lists about 100,000 clones; about 87% were seen once. The sequencing here drew on peripheral blood, taken on day 0 of AZD1222 vaccination. All receptors derive from an adult in good health.

Worth noting for this clone: The sample carries other DNA sequences with the same CDR3. The chain employs TRBV7-2 and TRBJ1-1, with D maybe TRBD1 (5 bases). Germline V gives CDR1 SGHTA, CDR2 FQGNSA. CDR3 size: 13 residues. V lost 4 bases to trimming and J lost 3 bases, with 9 bases between them. CDR3 nucleotides: TGTGCCAGCAGCTCTCAGGGTGACACTGAAGCTTTCTTT. This sequence encodes CASSSQGDTEAFF.

CDR3 nucleotide sequence: TGCAGCGTTGGCCGCCCAGGGAACTATGGCTACACCTTC. Encoded protein: CSVGRPGNYGYTF. V and J are TRBV29-1 and TRBJ1-2; TRBD1 is a possible D gene (5 bases). Germline loops: CDR1 SQVTM, CDR2 ANQGSEA. This CDR3 region has 13 residues. V gave up 4 bases and J gave up 2 bases, with 11 bases separating them.

The V and J genes are TRBV11-2 and TRBJ2-7, with D perhaps matching TRBD1 (5 bases). The CDR3 runs to 14 residues. Trimming took off 4 bases at V and 6 bases at J, with 16 bases between the two ends. Germline V lookup: CDR1 SGHAT, CDR2 FQNNGV. The CDR3 spells CASSSLRGYIEQYF. The CDR3 DNA reads TGTGCCAGCAGCTCGTTAAGGGGATATATCGAGCAGTACTTC. Full variable domain (rest looked up from reference TRBV11-2 and TRBJ2-7): EAGVAQSPRYKIIEKRQSVAFWCNPISGHATLYWYQQILGQGPKLLIQFQNNGVVDDSQLPKDRFSAERLKGVDSTLKIQPAKLEDSAVYLCASSSLRGYIEQYFGPGTRLTVT.

The rearrangement joins TRBV5-6 to TRBJ1-2; TRBD1 might be the D (5 bases). Germline lookup yields CDR1 SGHDT and CDR2 YYEEEE. V was cut by 4 bases and J by 8 bases, with 15 bases left in between. The CDR3 is made up of 13 amino acids. CDR3 DNA: TGTGCCAGCAGCCTTTCTACGGGGCCCGGCTACACCTTC. It yields the protein CASSLSTGPGYTF.

This chain links TRBV28 with TRBJ1-1; D is uncertain. Germline V gene data show CDR1 as MDHEN and CDR2 as SYDVKM. V was trimmed by 6 bases and J by 4 bases, leaving 12 bases between them. This CDR3 contains 13 residues. The CDR3: CASRGSGSTEAFF. In DNA form, the CDR3 reads TGTGCCAGCAGGGGATCGGGGAGCACTGAAGCTTTCTTT. Together with reference TRBV28 and TRBJ1-1, the CDR3 gives the full variable domain: DVKVTQSSRYLVKRTGEKVFLECVQDMDHENMFWYRQDPGLGLRLIYFSYDVKMKEKGDIPEGYSVSREKKERFSLILESASTNQTSMYLCASRGSGSTEAFFGQGTRLTVV.

The chain combines TRBV27 with TRBJ1-6; no clear D. Per germline, CDR1 MNHEY and CDR2 SMNVEV (reference sequence). V dropped 3 bases and J dropped 7 bases, with 10 bases sitting between them. This CDR3 has 14 residues. CDR3 region: CASSFETRNSPLHF. The CDR3 DNA sequence: TGTGCCAGCAGTTTCGAGACTAGAAATTCACCCCTCCACTTT.

The rearrangement links TRBV7-3 to TRBJ2-1, with 9 nucleotides matching TRBD1. CDR3 size: 16 residues. V lost 3 bases, J lost 1 base, and 4 bases stayed unmatched. In germline, CDR1 is SGHTA, CDR2 FQGTGA. CDR3 nucleotides: TGTGCCAGCAGCTTGGGACAGGGAGAATCCTACAATGAGCAGTTCTTC. This translates into CASSLGQGESYNEQFF.

The J gene is TRBJ1-2, the V gene TRBV4-1, with no clear D. Germline-derived CDR1 and CDR2 are MGHRA and YSYEKL. This CDR3 comprises 11 residues. Trimming took off 0 bases at V and 8 bases at J, with 4 bases between the two ends. CDR3 amino acids: CASSQDAGYTF. CDR3 DNA sequence: TGCGCCAGCAGCCAAGATGCGGGCTACACCTTC.

The DNA of the CDR3 is TGTGCCAGCAGCCCAGGGGGAGGGAGTGGCACAGATACGCAGTATTTT. Its protein is CASSPGGGSGTDTQYF. This chain links TRBV7-9 with TRBJ2-3; either TRBD1 or TRBD2 may supply D (7 bases each). The CDR3 is made up of 16 amino acids. CDR1 is SEHNR, CDR2 FQNEAQ, per germline (reference sequence). V was pared by 5 bases and J by 1 base, with 16 bases between.

DNA of the CDR3: TGTGCCAGTAGTCTCCCCGGGACAGCAAATCAGCCCCAGCATTTT. Its translation: CASSLPGTANQPQHF. The chain recombines TRBV19 with TRBJ1-5; TRBD1 aligns across 7 bases. In germline, CDR1 is LNHDA, CDR2 SQIVND (reference sequence). The CDR3 contains 15 residues. With V trimmed by 5 bases and J by 4 bases, 8 bases remained unmatched.

This clone occurred once. The chain has TRBV3-1 (or the pseudogene TRBV3-2) and TRBJ2-3; TRBD1 matches at 7 bases. This CDR3 has 16 amino acids. V was clipped by 4 bases and J by 0 bases; unmatched bases: 7. Germline values: CDR1 LGHDT, CDR2 YNNKEL (reference sequence). CDR3 coding DNA: TGTGCCAGCAGCCGGGACAGTCCAGCTAGCACAGATACGCAGTATTTT. Translating it yields CASSRDSPASTDTQYF.